Listed below are T cell receptor beta chains from one sample, sequenced in a study of lymphopenia after photon versus proton radiotherapy. Data came from immunoSEQ multiplex PCR; TCRdb stores just in-frame clones and leaves some out. The data hold 70,000 to 95,000 clones, with 65% to 85% observed a single time. The sample here was peripheral blood, taken from a patient treated with proton-based radiotherapy. These receptors all come from a man aged 55 to 70 with pancreatic cancer. Both conserved end residues are part of each CDR3. The order of the fields is CDR3 length, D gene, clone size, J gene, V gene, CDR3 DNA, CDR3 protein. A D gene is named only where the DNA matches it firmly. Only some rows state a clone size, as once, few, many or a class for expanded clones.

cdr3_length: 14
d_call: .
clone_size: .
j_call: TRBJ1-2
v_call: TRBV29-1
cdr3_nt: TGCAGCGTTGAAGCGGTGGGGGGACTCTATGGCTACACCTTC
cdr3_aa: CSVEAVGGLYGYTF

cdr3_length: 16
d_call: TRBD1
clone_size: .
j_call: TRBJ1-2
v_call: TRBV28
cdr3_nt: TGTGCCAGCAGTTTAGGGAGAGGGGGCGCTGACTATGGCTACACCTTC
cdr3_aa: CASSLGRGGADYGYTF

cdr3_length: 14
d_call: TRBD2
clone_size: .
j_call: TRBJ2-7
v_call: TRBV4-2
cdr3_nt: TGTGCCAGCAGCCCCCACCTAGCGGAGTACGAGCAGTACTTC
cdr3_aa: CASSPHLAEYEQYF

cdr3_length: 13
d_call: .
clone_size: .
j_call: TRBJ1-4
v_call: TRBV7-9
cdr3_nt: TGTGCCAGCAGCCGCGACGGAAGGGAAAAACTGTTTTTT
cdr3_aa: CASSRDGREKLFF

cdr3_length: 14
d_call: .
clone_size: .
j_call: TRBJ2-5
v_call: TRBV29-1
cdr3_nt: TGCAGCGTTGACCGACCGGGGGCAGTGGAGACCCAGTACTTC
cdr3_aa: CSVDRPGAVETQYF

cdr3_length: 14
d_call: .
clone_size: .
j_call: TRBJ1-5
v_call: TRBV28
cdr3_nt: TGTGCCAGCAGTTTACGGGGAGGGGGTCAGCCCCAGCATTTT
cdr3_aa: CASSLRGGGQPQHF

cdr3_length: 14
d_call: .
clone_size: few
j_call: TRBJ1-4
v_call: TRBV7-8
cdr3_nt: TGTGCCAGCAGCCTCGACAGTCCCAATGAAAAACTGTTTTTT
cdr3_aa: CASSLDSPNEKLFF

cdr3_length: 12
d_call: .
clone_size: .
j_call: TRBJ2-7
v_call: TRBV2
cdr3_nt: TGTGCCAGCTCATCCAGCGCCTACGAGCAGTACTTC
cdr3_aa: CASSSSAYEQYF

cdr3_length: 14
d_call: .
clone_size: .
j_call: TRBJ1-3
v_call: TRBV28
cdr3_nt: TGTGCCAGCATTTCCGGGGGTACTGCAAACACCATATATTTT
cdr3_aa: CASISGGTANTIYF

cdr3_length: 16
d_call: .
clone_size: .
j_call: TRBJ1-1
v_call: TRBV6-5
cdr3_nt: TGTGCCAGCAGTTTCTTCAGGGATCCCATGAACACTGAAGCTTTCTTT
cdr3_aa: CASSFFRDPMNTEAFF

cdr3_length: 15
d_call: TRBD2
clone_size: .
j_call: TRBJ2-1
v_call: TRBV5-1
cdr3_nt: TGCGCCAGCAGCCCTACTAGCGGGAGCCCCATTGAGCAGTTCTTC
cdr3_aa: CASSPTSGSPIEQFF

cdr3_length: 15
d_call: TRBD1
clone_size: .
j_call: TRBJ1-1
v_call: TRBV28
cdr3_nt: TGTGCCAGCAGTTTTGGGGGACAGGGAAGGGCCGAAGCTTTCTTT
cdr3_aa: CASSFGGQGRAEAFF

cdr3_length: 15
d_call: .
clone_size: few
j_call: TRBJ1-5
v_call: TRBV6-5
cdr3_nt: TGTGCCAGCAGTTACTCCGGGACTAGCAATCAGCCCCAGCATTTT
cdr3_aa: CASSYSGTSNQPQHF

cdr3_length: 15
d_call: .
clone_size: .
j_call: TRBJ1-5
v_call: TRBV28
cdr3_nt: TGTGCCAGCAGGAAGAACAGGGATCGGAATCAGCCCCAGCATTTT
cdr3_aa: CASRKNRDRNQPQHF

cdr3_length: 13
d_call: TRBD1
clone_size: .
j_call: TRBJ1-3
v_call: TRBV9
cdr3_nt: TGTGCCAGCGGGGGGACAGCCGGAAACACCATATATTTT
cdr3_aa: CASGGTAGNTIYF

cdr3_length: 13
d_call: .
clone_size: .
j_call: TRBJ1-2
v_call: TRBV7-2
cdr3_nt: TGTGCCAGCAGCTCCCGGGGGACGGGAGGCTACACCTTC
cdr3_aa: CASSSRGTGGYTF

cdr3_length: 13
d_call: .
clone_size: .
j_call: TRBJ1-3
v_call: TRBV7-6
cdr3_nt: TGTGCCAGCAGCGCGAACTCTGGAAACACCATATATTTT
cdr3_aa: CASSANSGNTIYF

cdr3_length: 15
d_call: .
clone_size: .
j_call: TRBJ2-1
v_call: TRBV5-6
cdr3_nt: TGTGCCAGCAGTTACAGGGGACTCTCCTACAATGAGCAGTTCTTC
cdr3_aa: CASSYRGLSYNEQFF

cdr3_length: 15
d_call: TRBD2
clone_size: .
j_call: TRBJ2-2
v_call: TRBV7-7
cdr3_nt: TGTGCTAGCAGCTTAGGCGGGGGGAACACCGGGGAGCTGTTTTTT
cdr3_aa: CASSLGGGNTGELFF

cdr3_length: 14
d_call: TRBD1
clone_size: .
j_call: TRBJ2-7
v_call: TRBV7-8
cdr3_nt: TGTGCCAGCAGCTTAGTCACAGGGGGCGGCGAGCAGTACTTC
cdr3_aa: CASSLVTGGGEQYF

cdr3_length: 15
d_call: .
clone_size: .
j_call: TRBJ2-1
v_call: TRBV19
cdr3_nt: TGTGCCAGCATGACGACGGGGACGCGTTACAATGAGCAGTTCTTC
cdr3_aa: CASMTTGTRYNEQFF

cdr3_length: 15
d_call: .
clone_size: .
j_call: TRBJ1-3
v_call: TRBV28
cdr3_nt: TGTGCCAGCAGTTTACCCGCCGCCCTCAGGAGCACCATATATTTT
cdr3_aa: CASSLPAALRSTIYF

cdr3_length: 15
d_call: TRBD1
clone_size: .
j_call: TRBJ1-2
v_call: TRBV28
cdr3_nt: TGTGCCAGCAGTTTATATGGGACAGGGGGCCGTGGCTACACCTTC
cdr3_aa: CASSLYGTGGRGYTF

cdr3_length: 15
d_call: TRBD1
clone_size: .
j_call: TRBJ2-7
v_call: TRBV6-5
cdr3_nt: TGTGCCAGCACCGAGGGGACAGGGACAATCGACGAGCAGTACTTC
cdr3_aa: CASTEGTGTIDEQYF

cdr3_length: 15
d_call: .
clone_size: .
j_call: TRBJ2-7
v_call: TRBV28
cdr3_nt: TGTGCCAGCATGACATCAGGTACCGGCTCCTACGAGCAGTACTTC
cdr3_aa: CASMTSGTGSYEQYF

cdr3_length: 14
d_call: TRBD2
clone_size: .
j_call: TRBJ2-7
v_call: TRBV27
cdr3_nt: TGTGCCAGCAGCGCCGGGACTAGCGGGCTCGAGCAGTACTTC
cdr3_aa: CASSAGTSGLEQYF

cdr3_length: 15
d_call: TRBD1
clone_size: .
j_call: TRBJ2-2
v_call: TRBV18
cdr3_nt: TGTGCCAGCTCACCACGACAGGGGAGAGCCGGGGAGCTGTTTTTT
cdr3_aa: CASSPRQGRAGELFF

cdr3_length: 16
d_call: TRBD2
clone_size: few
j_call: TRBJ2-1
v_call: TRBV14
cdr3_nt: TGTGCCAGCAGCCAAGATCGACTAGCGGGAGGGTATGAGCAGTTCTTC
cdr3_aa: CASSQDRLAGGYEQFF

cdr3_length: 16
d_call: .
clone_size: .
j_call: TRBJ2-7
v_call: TRBV18
cdr3_nt: TGTGCCAGCTCACGGGACCAAGGGCTAGGTGGGTACGAGCAGTACTTC
cdr3_aa: CASSRDQGLGGYEQYF

cdr3_length: 19
d_call: TRBD2
clone_size: .
j_call: TRBJ2-7
v_call: TRBV5-5
cdr3_nt: TGTGCCAGCAGCTTGGAGAGGGAACTACTAGCGGGAGATCCCTACGAGCAGTACTTC
cdr3_aa: CASSLERELLAGDPYEQYF